These T cell receptor beta chains were read from a single sample in a study of a mutant IDH1 vaccine in newly diagnosed glioma. Produced via immunoSEQ multiplex PCR; TCRdb's table is partial and in-frame only. The table lists about 94,000 clones, roughly 90% of them singletons. These receptors have no identified antigens. The sample consisted of PBMCs, taken from a glioma patient whose treatment included an IDH1 peptide vaccine. These receptors originate from a woman aged 45 to 65 with glioma. Each CDR3 is given without its conserved first and last residue. Some rows have no size entry. The others give once, few or many, or a class for an expanded clone.

clone_size: .
j_call: TRBJ1-6
v_call: TRBV30
cdr3_aa: AWSGSRGSPLH

clone_size: once
j_call: TRBJ1-5
v_call: TRBV6-4
cdr3_aa: ASSEGQSYSNQPQH

clone_size: .
j_call: TRBJ2-6
v_call: TRBV7-8
cdr3_aa: ASSPRDAGSGANVLT

clone_size: .
j_call: TRBJ2-7
v_call: TRBV5-1
cdr3_aa: ASSLPGPPIGTSGRSSSYEQY

clone_size: .
j_call: TRBJ2-3
v_call: TRBV10-1
cdr3_aa: ASSASGRFIPSTDTQY

clone_size: .
j_call: TRBJ1-1
v_call: TRBV10-1
cdr3_aa: ASSSYRVYTEAF

clone_size: .
j_call: TRBJ1-4
v_call: TRBV5-6
cdr3_aa: ASSNRDRGNEKLF

clone_size: .
j_call: TRBJ2-3
v_call: TRBV5-5
cdr3_aa: ASSLAPTDTQY

clone_size: .
j_call: TRBJ2-5
v_call: TRBV29-1
cdr3_aa: SVAGGPRETQY

clone_size: .
j_call: TRBJ2-6
v_call: TRBV7-9
cdr3_aa: ASTIGTGGPGANVLT

clone_size: .
j_call: TRBJ1-6
v_call: TRBV6-5
cdr3_aa: ASSPRQGRNSPLH

clone_size: .
j_call: TRBJ2-1
v_call: TRBV5-4
cdr3_aa: ASSSGQNNNEQF

clone_size: .
j_call: TRBJ2-1
v_call: TRBV30
cdr3_aa: AWSLTSGGYNEQF

clone_size: .
j_call: TRBJ2-1
v_call: TRBV9
cdr3_aa: ASSSRTGPNEQF

clone_size: .
j_call: TRBJ2-5
v_call: TRBV27
cdr3_aa: ASSPGTSGRETQY

clone_size: .
j_call: TRBJ1-5
v_call: TRBV28
cdr3_aa: ASIRGPRRGSNQPQH

clone_size: few
j_call: TRBJ1-6
v_call: TRBV2
cdr3_aa: ASTRDRDSPLH

clone_size: .
j_call: TRBJ1-1
v_call: TRBV10-2
cdr3_aa: ASRVDTEAF

clone_size: .
j_call: TRBJ2-1
v_call: TRBV11-3
cdr3_aa: ASSLGTSRNNEQF

clone_size: .
j_call: TRBJ2-7
v_call: TRBV6-1
cdr3_aa: ASLLGTSGYEQY

clone_size: .
j_call: TRBJ2-1
v_call: TRBV4-1
cdr3_aa: ASSQPLALNYNEQF

clone_size: .
j_call: TRBJ1-4
v_call: TRBV19
cdr3_aa: ASSILGREDEKLF

clone_size: .
j_call: TRBJ2-7
v_call: TRBV29-1
cdr3_aa: SVAGFLVHRAALSYEQY

clone_size: .
j_call: TRBJ2-3
v_call: TRBV27
cdr3_aa: ASSPYAASGIGDTQY

clone_size: .
j_call: TRBJ2-5
v_call: TRBV9
cdr3_aa: ASSVGVRGDPYQETQY

clone_size: .
j_call: TRBJ1-1
v_call: TRBV5-1
cdr3_aa: ASSLGGAVPEAF

clone_size: .
j_call: TRBJ2-2
v_call: TRBV5-4
cdr3_aa: ASRPQGLGAGELF

clone_size: .
j_call: TRBJ1-1
v_call: TRBV11-2
cdr3_aa: ASSLVGTEAF

clone_size: .
j_call: TRBJ1-1
v_call: TRBV19
cdr3_aa: ASSSLDYWTEAF

clone_size: .
j_call: TRBJ1-2
v_call: TRBV10-3
cdr3_aa: AIHRRAGNNYGYT

clone_size: .
j_call: TRBJ1-1
v_call: TRBV6-6
cdr3_aa: ASSFQLEAF

clone_size: .
j_call: TRBJ2-3
v_call: TRBV5-1
cdr3_aa: ASSLDRATDTQY

clone_size: .
j_call: TRBJ2-1
v_call: TRBV27
cdr3_aa: ASSLAGAYNEQF

clone_size: .
j_call: TRBJ1-1
v_call: TRBV2
cdr3_aa: AIDRERNTEAF

clone_size: .
j_call: TRBJ1-4
v_call: TRBV7-9
cdr3_aa: ASSFSGGTEKLF

clone_size: once
j_call: TRBJ2-7
v_call: TRBV4-2
cdr3_aa: ASSPGVSGPVGQY

clone_size: .
j_call: TRBJ1-4
v_call: TRBV30
cdr3_aa: AWSPGSATNEKLF

clone_size: .
j_call: TRBJ2-3
v_call: TRBV5-1
cdr3_aa: ASSLGGTGADTQY

clone_size: once
j_call: TRBJ1-4
v_call: TRBV6-1
cdr3_aa: ASRTGGEKLF

clone_size: .
j_call: TRBJ2-3
v_call: TRBV29-1
cdr3_aa: SVPTSGSNTDTQY

clone_size: .
j_call: TRBJ1-1
v_call: TRBV4-1
cdr3_aa: ASSQGFLNTEAF

clone_size: .
j_call: TRBJ2-1
v_call: TRBV11-2
cdr3_aa: ASSLDVVGGRGNEQF

clone_size: .
j_call: TRBJ1-3
v_call: TRBV18
cdr3_aa: ASSLQGGSGNTIY

clone_size: .
j_call: TRBJ1-4
v_call: TRBV6-1
cdr3_aa: ASSPRAEEKLF